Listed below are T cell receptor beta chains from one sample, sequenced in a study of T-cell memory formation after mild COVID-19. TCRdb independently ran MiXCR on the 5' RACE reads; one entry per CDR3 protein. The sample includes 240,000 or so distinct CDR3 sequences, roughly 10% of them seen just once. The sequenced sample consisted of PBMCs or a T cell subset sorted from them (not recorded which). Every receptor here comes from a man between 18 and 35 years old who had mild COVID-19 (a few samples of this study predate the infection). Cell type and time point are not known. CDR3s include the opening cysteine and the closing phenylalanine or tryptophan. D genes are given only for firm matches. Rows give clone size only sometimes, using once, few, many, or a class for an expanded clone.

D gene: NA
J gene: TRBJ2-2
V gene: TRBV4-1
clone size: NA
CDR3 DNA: TGCGCCAGCAGCCAAGAAGTGGGCACCGGGGAGCTGTTTTTT
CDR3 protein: CASSQEVGTGELFF

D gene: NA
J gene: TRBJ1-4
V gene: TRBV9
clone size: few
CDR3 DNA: TGTGCCAGCAGCCCGCTTGGGGATGAAAAACTGTTTTTT
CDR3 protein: CASSPLGDEKLFF

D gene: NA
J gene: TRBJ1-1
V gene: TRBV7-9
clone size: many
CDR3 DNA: TGTGCCAGCAGTCTCGTTATGAACACTGAAGCTTTCTTT
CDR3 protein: CASSLVMNTEAFF

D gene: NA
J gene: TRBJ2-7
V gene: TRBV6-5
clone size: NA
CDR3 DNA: TGTGCCAGCAGTTACTGGGCCGGGACTGACTACGAGCAGTACTTC
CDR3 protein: CASSYWAGTDYEQYF

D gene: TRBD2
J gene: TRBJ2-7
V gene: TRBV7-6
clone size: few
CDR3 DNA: TGTGCCAGCAGCTCGGGGGGGCGAGCTCGGGGCGAGCAGTACTTC
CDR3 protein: CASSSGGRARGEQYF

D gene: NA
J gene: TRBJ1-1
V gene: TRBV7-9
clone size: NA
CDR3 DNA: TGTGCCAGCAGCTCGGGTTTTATTGAAGCTTTCTTT
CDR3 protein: CASSSGFIEAFF

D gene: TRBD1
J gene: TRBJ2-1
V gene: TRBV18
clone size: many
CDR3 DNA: TGTGCCAGCTCGCGGGACAGGGTCTACAATGAGCAGTTCTTC
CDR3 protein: CASSRDRVYNEQFF

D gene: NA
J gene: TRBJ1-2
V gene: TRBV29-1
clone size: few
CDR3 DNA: TGCAGCGCATCGGACAGCGGGTATGGCTACACCTTC
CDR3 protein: CSASDSGYGYTF

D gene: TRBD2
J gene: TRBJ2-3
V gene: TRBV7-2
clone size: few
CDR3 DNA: TGTGCCAGCGACCAGCGGGGCCTCACAGATACGCAGTATTTT
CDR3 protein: CASDQRGLTDTQYF

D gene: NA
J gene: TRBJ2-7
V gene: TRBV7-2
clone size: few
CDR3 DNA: TGTGCCAGCAGCCCTGGGACTGTAATCGCCTACGAGCAGTACTTC
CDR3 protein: CASSPGTVIAYEQYF

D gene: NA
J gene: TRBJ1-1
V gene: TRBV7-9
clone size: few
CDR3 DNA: TGTGCCAGCAGCTCGGACCCGTCTGGGACTGAAGCTTTCTTT
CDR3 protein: CASSSDPSGTEAFF

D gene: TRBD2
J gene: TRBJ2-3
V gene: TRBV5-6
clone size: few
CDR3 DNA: TGTGCCAGCAGAATAGCGGGGGGCAGCACAGATACGCAGTATTTT
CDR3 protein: CASRIAGGSTDTQYF

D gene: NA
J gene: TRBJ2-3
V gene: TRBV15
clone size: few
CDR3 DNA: TGTGCCACCAGCAGAGAAATAGGGGGCACAGATACGCAGTATTTT
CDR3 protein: CATSREIGGTDTQYF

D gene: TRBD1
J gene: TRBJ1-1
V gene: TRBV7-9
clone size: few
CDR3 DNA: TGTGCCAGCAGTGATCGGGACAGACTTAACACTGAAGCTTTCTTT
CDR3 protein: CASSDRDRLNTEAFF

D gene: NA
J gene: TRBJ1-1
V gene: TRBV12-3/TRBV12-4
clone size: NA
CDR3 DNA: TGTGCCAGCAGTCCGGCCCCCGGCAGGAACACTGAAGCTTTCTTT
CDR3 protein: CASSPAPGRNTEAFF

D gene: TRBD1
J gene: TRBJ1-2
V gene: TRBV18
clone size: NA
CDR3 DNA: TGTGCCAGCTCCAATACAGGGGTTTCCAACTATGGCTACACCTTC
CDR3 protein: CASSNTGVSNYGYTF

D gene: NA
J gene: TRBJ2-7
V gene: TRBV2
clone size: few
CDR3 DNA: TGTGCCAGCCTACTGTCGGGATCCACCTACGAGCAGTACTTC
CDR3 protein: CASLLSGSTYEQYF

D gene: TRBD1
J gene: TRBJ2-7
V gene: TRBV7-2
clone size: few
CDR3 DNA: TGTGCCAGCAGCTACTCCGGGACAGGCTACGAGCAGTACTTC
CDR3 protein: CASSYSGTGYEQYF

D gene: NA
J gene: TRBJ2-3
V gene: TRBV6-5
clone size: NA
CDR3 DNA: TGTGCCAGCAGCCTTACCGCCGGGACCCTTAGCACAGATACGCAGTATTTT
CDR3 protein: CASSLTAGTLSTDTQYF

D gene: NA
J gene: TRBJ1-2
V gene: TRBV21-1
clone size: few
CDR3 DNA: TGTGCCAGCAGCAAAGGCCCGAGACAGGGGGCGGGTAACTATGGCTACACCTTC
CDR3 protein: CASSKGPRQGAGNYGYTF

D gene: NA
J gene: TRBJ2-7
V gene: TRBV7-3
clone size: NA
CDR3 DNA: TGTGCCAGCAGCTACTCCGGGGGACCACTTTACGAGCAGTACTTC
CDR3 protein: CASSYSGGPLYEQYF

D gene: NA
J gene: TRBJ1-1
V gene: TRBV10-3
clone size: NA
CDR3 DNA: TGTGCCATCGGAGGCGTGAACACTGAAGCTTTCTTT
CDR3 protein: CAIGGVNTEAFF

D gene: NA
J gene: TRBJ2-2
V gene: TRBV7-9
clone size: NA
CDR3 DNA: TGTGCCAGCAGCTCCCCCCGGAGGGGAAACACCGGGGAGCTGTTTTTT
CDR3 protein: CASSSPRRGNTGELFF

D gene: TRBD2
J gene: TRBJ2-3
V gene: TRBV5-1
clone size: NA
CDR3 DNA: TGCGCCAGCTGCGTAGCGGGGGGGCAAAATACGCAGTATTTT
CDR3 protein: CASCVAGGQNTQYF

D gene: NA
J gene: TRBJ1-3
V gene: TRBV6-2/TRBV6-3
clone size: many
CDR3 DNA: TGTGCCAGCAGTAACCGACAGGACGTCTCTGGAAACACCATATATTTT
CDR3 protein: CASSNRQDVSGNTIYF

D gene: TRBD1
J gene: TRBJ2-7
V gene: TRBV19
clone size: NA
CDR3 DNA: TGTGCCAGTAGCCCCGGGACAGGGATTACCTACGAGCAGTACTTC
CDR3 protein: CASSPGTGITYEQYF

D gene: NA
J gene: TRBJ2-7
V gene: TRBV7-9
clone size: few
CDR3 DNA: TGTGCCAGCAGCCCCCGTCGGATTGGGCCCTACGAGCAGTACTTC
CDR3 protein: CASSPRRIGPYEQYF

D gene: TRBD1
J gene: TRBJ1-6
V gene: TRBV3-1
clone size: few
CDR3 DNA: TGTGCCAGCAGCCAAGACGGGACAGGGGTACCACCCCTCCACTTT
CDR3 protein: CASSQDGTGVPPLHF

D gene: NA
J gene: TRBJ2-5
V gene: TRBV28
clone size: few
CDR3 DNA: TGTGCCAGCACTCCCCCGAGAGGGACACTCCAAGAGACCCAGTACTTC
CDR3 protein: CASTPPRGTLQETQYF

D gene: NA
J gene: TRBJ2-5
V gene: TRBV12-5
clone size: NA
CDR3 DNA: TGTGCTAGTGGCTTAGGGTTGATGGAGAAGACCCAGTACTTC
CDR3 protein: CASGLGLMEKTQYF

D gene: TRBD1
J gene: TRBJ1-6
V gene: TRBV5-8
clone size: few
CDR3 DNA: TGTGCCAGCAGCGACCCTGACAGGGGGCGGACACCCCTCCACTTT
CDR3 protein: CASSDPDRGRTPLHF

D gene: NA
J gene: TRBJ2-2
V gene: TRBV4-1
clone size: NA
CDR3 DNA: TGCGCCAGCAGCCAAGATCGAGGGGGGCTGAACACCGGGGAGCTGTTTTTT
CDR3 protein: CASSQDRGGLNTGELFF

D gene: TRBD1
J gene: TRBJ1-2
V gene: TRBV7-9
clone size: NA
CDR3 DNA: TGTGCCAGCAGCTCATCCCCTTCGGACAGGGATCATGGCTACACCTTC
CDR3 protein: CASSSSPSDRDHGYTF

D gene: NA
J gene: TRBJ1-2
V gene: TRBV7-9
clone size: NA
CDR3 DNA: TGTGCCAGCAACAGACCCGGGGAGGGGTATGGCTACACCTTC
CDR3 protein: CASNRPGEGYGYTF

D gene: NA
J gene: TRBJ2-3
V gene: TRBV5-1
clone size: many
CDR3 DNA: TGCGCCAGCAGCTCCGGCGGGACAGACGCCAGAGATACGCAGTATTTT
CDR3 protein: CASSSGGTDARDTQYF

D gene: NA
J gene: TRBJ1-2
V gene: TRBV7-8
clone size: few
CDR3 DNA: TGTGCCAGCAGCAAAGGGGGAGGGAACTATGGCTACACCTTC
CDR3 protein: CASSKGGGNYGYTF

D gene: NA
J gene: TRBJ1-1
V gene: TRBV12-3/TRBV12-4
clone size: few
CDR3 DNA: TGTGCCAGCAGTACGAGGGTAGGGTACACTGAAGCTTTCTTT
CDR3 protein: CASSTRVGYTEAFF

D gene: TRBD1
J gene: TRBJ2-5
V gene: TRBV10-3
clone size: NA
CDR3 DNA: TGTGCCAGCAGGGGGACAGTCGAAGAGACCCAGTACTTC
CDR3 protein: CASRGTVEETQYF

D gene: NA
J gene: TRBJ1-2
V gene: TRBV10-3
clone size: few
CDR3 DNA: TGTGCCATCAGTGAGAACAGGGAGGCCGGTGGCTACACCTTC
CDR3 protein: CAISENREAGGYTF

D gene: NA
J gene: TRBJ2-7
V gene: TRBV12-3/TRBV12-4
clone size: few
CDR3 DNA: TGTGCCAGCAGCCCTCAGGGGGGAGACCACGAGCAGTACTTC
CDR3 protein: CASSPQGGDHEQYF

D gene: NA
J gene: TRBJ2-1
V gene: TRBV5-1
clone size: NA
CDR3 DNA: TGCGCCAGCAGCTTGGCCCCCCAGGAGGGAGTGGGGTACAATGAGCAGTTCTTC
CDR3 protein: CASSLAPQEGVGYNEQFF